This T cell receptor (beta chain) was retrieved from a study of Ad26.COV2.S vaccination and SARS-CoV-2 variants (dated by TCRdb to about 2021). Background for the entire study: Donors in the vaccine arm were drawn from COV1001, a multicentre, randomized, double-blind, placebo-controlled phase I-IIa trial testing Ad26.COV2.S in healthy adults. Ad26.COV2.S was administered intramuscularly at a dose of 5x10^10 or 1x10^11 viral particles, either as one shot or as two shots given 56 days apart. A total of some 30 samples were included in the TCR-sequenced set, comprising around 19 Ad26.COV2.S vaccine recipients, 5 placebo recipients and 8 SARS-CoV-2 convalescent individuals. The specificity and breadth of SARS-CoV-2-reactive T cell receptors after Ad26.COV2.S vaccination were assessed by TCRbeta repertoire sequencing. Throughout the experiments and outcome assessment, investigators stayed blinded to trial group allocation. Trial participants were randomized into five groups of five: low-dose or high-dose Ad26.COV2.S given once or twice, or placebo on both occasions.

TCRbeta CDR3 regions were sequenced with the immunoSEQ Assay. After extraction, genomic DNA underwent amplification by bias-controlled multiplex PCR, followed by high-throughput sequencing. In the authors' own workflow: Collapsing and filtering of sequences were performed to quantify the absolute abundance of each unique TCRbeta CDR3 region. T cell fraction was estimated by normalizing TCRbeta template counts to usable DNA, which was measured by amplifying reference genes present in all nucleated cells. Repertoire TCRs were annotated as SARS-CoV-2-specific by exact matching of V gene, CDR3 amino acid sequence and J gene to a known reactive TCR set. The reference SARS-CoV-2 TCR set came from MIRA and was filtered for enrichment in COVID-19-positive ImmuneCODE repertoires, removing public or cross-reactive TCRs. Using the MIRA antigens, annotated TCRs were further analysed by specific ORF or by position within an ORF. Depth was the summed frequency of annotated unique rearrangements, while breadth was defined as annotated unique rearrangements over total unique productive rearrangements. Two-sided Wilcoxon rank-sum tests were used to compare TCR breadth between groups. TCRdb provides this immuneACCESS table in a form limited to in-frame rearrangements. Some clones are lacking; in checked studies, under half of them reflect an unresolved V gene, and why the rest are absent is not known. V and J calls and clone size are copied from that table; D and trimming were computed from the DNA. The sample has approximately 410,000 clones on record, roughly 90% of them singletons. The top ten clones comprise about 1.7% of the sample.

Trimming removed 0 bases from V and 11 bases from J, leaving 11 bases between the germline ends. From the cysteine through the phenylalanine, the CDR3 covers 13 amino acids. The retained sequence is limited to the CDR3, 39 bases, with the frame set at the first base. CDR1 is given as LGHDT and CDR2 as YNNKEL, both from the germline V gene (reference sequence). On the study overall, not on this receptor specifically: After vaccination, substantial breadth of spike-specific CD8+ and CD4+ T cell responses was reported. Vaccine and placebo recipients had similar non-spike TCR breadth, a finding consistent with the vaccine containing only spike. The study was not powered for comparison of responses between vaccine doses or regimens. Spike-specific TCR breadth was higher in Ad26.COV2.S recipients than in placebo recipients (P = 0.0014). The authors noted that the TCR breadth and depth analyses may have underestimated total T cell responses.

The treatment or condition label corresponds to: roughly 20 received Ad26.COV2.S at low or high dose, single or two shots; five or six received placebo; per-sample allocation not given. Repertoires of vaccine and placebo recipients were sequenced from samples taken on day 63 after the first injection. Cohort 1b enrolled about two dozen adults aged 18-55 years at a single site in Boston, USA, between 29 July and 7 August 2020. Ad26.COV2.S consisted of a replication-incompetent adenovirus type 26 vector by which a prefusion-stabilized SARS-CoV-2 spike protein from the original Wuhan strain was expressed. As for this clone: It lacks a known antigen. The record has no base qualities; no much larger clone is one base away.

The chain joins TRBV3-1 (or the pseudogene TRBV3-2) to TRBJ1-5, and possibly TRBD1, on 5 matching bases. This clonotype was sampled from a person between 18 and 65 years old who received the Ad26.COV2.S COVID-19 vaccine or a placebo. The source material was peripheral blood, sampled in a trial of Ad26.COV2.S vaccine versus placebo. DNA sequence: TGTGCCAGCAGCCAAGATCGTAGGGGAGCCCAGCATTTT. Its coded protein is CASSQDRRGAQHF.